The T cell receptor beta chain under discussion was sequenced for a study of blood T cell repertoires in COVID-19. Turning to the study itself: Samples of COVID-19 (acute and convalescent) were obtained from the United States, Italy and Spain. In each case, the material was cDNA or gDNA derived from T cells, B-cell-depleted T cells, or PBMCs.

The CDR3 spans 15 residues. Germline CDR1 is SNHLY and CDR2 is FYNNEI. The germline V and J ends were trimmed by 0 bases and 8 bases, with 13 bases remaining between them. In Seattle, patients joined the study during active infection and were tracked longitudinally. In the study's own analysis: Quantification of nucleated cells was approximated via reference gene primer amplification. Repertoires were generated with immunoSEQ multiplex PCR, while TCRdb's copy carries only in-frame clones and drops some. V and J calls and clone size are those listed in that table; D and trimming were worked out from the DNA. The data contain under 200,000 clones, more than 75% of them seen just once; the ten biggest clones take up over 5%.

The J gene is TRBJ1-4, the V gene TRBV2, with TRBD1 as a possible D gene (6 bases). Sequencing used peripheral blood. The sequence came from a middle-aged woman with COVID-19, enrolled during active disease. CDR3 in DNA: TGTGCCAGCAGTGAAGCACGGCAGGGGAGAGAAAAACTGTTTTTT. It encodes CASSEARQGREKLFF.